This T cell receptor (beta chain) was captured in a study of T cells after yellow fever vaccination. Study-level information: Fractions low in cell number were prepared with SMART-Seq v4 Ultra Low Input.

TCRdb recomputed calls from the 5' RACE reads with MiXCR, one row per CDR3 protein. This sample has about 170,000 distinct CDR3 sequences, with approximately 10% found just once. Germline V gives CDR1 LNHNV, CDR2 YYDKDF (reference sequence). The CDR3 is 16 residues long. V lost 1 base to trimming and J lost 4 bases, with 16 bases between them. The study, taken as a whole, reports: Subsequent to the booster, the majority of primary-vaccination clones reappeared (under 98% CD4, 88% CD8). FACS-sorted repertoires could contain abundant clonotypes contaminating from the bulk population.

A remark on this clonotype: No antigen is known for it.

The sequencing used CD8+ T cells sorted from PBMCs, collected 15 days after the yellow fever booster vaccination. The chain carries TRBV15 and TRBJ1-2; tentative D call: TRBD1 (5 bases). This sequence was found in a man between 18 and 35 years old who received the YFV17D yellow fever vaccine. The CDR3 region is CATSRVGTPGGYGYTF. The CDR3 DNA reads TGTGCCACCAGCAGAGTTGGGACCCCAGGAGGCTATGGCTACACCTTC.